The 9 T cell receptor beta chains in this list originate from one sample, sequenced in a study of blood T cell repertoires in COVID-19. Using immunoSEQ multiplex PCR, the repertoire was profiled, and TCRdb retains in-frame clones only, with some absent. The repertoire consists of about 220,000 clones, with 87% occurring once and the leading ten covering just over 2.5%. The source material was PBMCs or T cells enriched from blood (not recorded which). The source is a woman younger than 45 with acute COVID-19.

This chain links TRBV5-1 with TRBJ2-1; TRBD2 agrees at 10 bases. Germline V CDR1 and CDR2: SGHRS, YFSETQ. J was trimmed by 3 bases and V by 7 bases; bases with no gene match: 7. The CDR3 is 15 amino acids. The CDR3 sequence: CASSASGGIYNEQFF. The CDR3 DNA reads as TGCGCCAGCTCCGCTAGCGGGGGAATCTACAATGAGCAGTTCTTC.

This rearrangement joins TRBV6-2 or TRBV6-3 to TRBJ1-6, with a tentative D call TRBD1 (5 bases). The CDR3 is 16 amino acids. V shed 6 bases and J shed 8 bases, with 20 bases lying between them. The germline V gene has CDR1 MNHEY and CDR2 SVGEGT. The CDR3 DNA is TGTGCCAGCAGCGCGCGGGGCTTGTGGGAGGATTCACCCCTCCACTTT. Amino acid sequence: CASSARGLWEDSPLHF.

The table lists this clone with a count of one. V is TRBV21-1 and J is TRBJ1-6; TRBD1 was called by the table and not checked on the DNA. TRBV21-1 is deemed a pseudogene. The CDR3 runs 17 residues. Written as DNA, the CDR3 is TGTGCCAGCAGACTGAGGACAGGGGTCCCCTATAATTCACCCCTCCACTTT. It yields the protein CASRLRTGVPYNSPLHF.

The rearrangement joins TRBV6-1 to TRBJ2-2; perhaps TRBD1 as D (7 bases). The CDR3 length is 15 residues. Germline V CDR1 and CDR2: MNHNS, SASEGT. Trimming left V 3 bases short and J 6 bases short, with 14 bases between. The DNA of the CDR3 is TGTGCCAGCAGTGACCGTACAGGGGAGGCCGGGGAGCTGTTTTTT. It encodes CASSDRTGEAGELFF.

The gene calls are TRBV12-3 or TRBV12-4 and TRBJ2-7; possibly TRBD2 for D (5 bases). There are 13 residues in the CDR3. Trimming removed 7 bases at V and 2 bases at J, with 12 bases between. In nucleotides, the CDR3 is TGTGCCAGCACTATTGGGAGAACCTACGAGCAGTACTTC. Translated, it gives CASTIGRTYEQYF.

This clone was recorded at least ten times. The J gene is TRBJ1-3, the V gene TRBV10-3; TRBD1 might be the D (6 bases). From germline, CDR1 is ENHRY and CDR2 SYGVKD. V was pared by 6 bases and J by 0 bases, with 6 bases between. This CDR3 contains 13 residues. CDR3 loop: CAIRDSSGNTIYF. The CDR3 DNA follows: TGTGCCATCAGGGACAGCTCTGGAAACACCATATATTTT.

The chain combines TRBV19 with TRBJ1-2; 8 bases match TRBD1. The CDR3 has 15 residues. The ends lost 5 bases at V and 2 bases at J; junction bases unmatched: 7. Germline values: CDR1 LNHDA, CDR2 SQIVND (reference sequence). Here the CDR3 DNA reads TGTGCCAGTAGTCCCCGGGACAGGCTAAACTATGGCTACACCTTC. Its protein product is CASSPRDRLNYGYTF.

The rearrangement uses TRBV9 and TRBJ2-2; 12 bases map to TRBD1. The germline V gene has CDR1 SGDLS and CDR2 YYNGEE. V shed 2 bases, J shed 5 bases, and the junction held 4 bases outside the gene matches. This CDR3 has 16 residues. The CDR3 DNA sequence: TGTGCCAGCAGCGTTGGGACAGGGGGCTCGACCGGGGAGCTGTTTTTT. Amino acid sequence: CASSVGTGGSTGELFF.

This sequence joins TRBV3-1 (or the pseudogene TRBV3-2) and TRBJ2-1; a weak D match, TRBD2 (7 bases). CDR1 LGHDT and CDR2 YNNKEL come from the germline V gene (reference sequence). Between the trimmed V and J ends, which lost 1 base and 2 bases, there was a span of 12 bases. The CDR3 covers 16 residues. CDR3 coding DNA: TGTGCCAGCAGCCAAGGTGGAGGGGGGGCCTACAATGAGCAGTTCTTC. Its translation is CASSQGGGGAYNEQFF.